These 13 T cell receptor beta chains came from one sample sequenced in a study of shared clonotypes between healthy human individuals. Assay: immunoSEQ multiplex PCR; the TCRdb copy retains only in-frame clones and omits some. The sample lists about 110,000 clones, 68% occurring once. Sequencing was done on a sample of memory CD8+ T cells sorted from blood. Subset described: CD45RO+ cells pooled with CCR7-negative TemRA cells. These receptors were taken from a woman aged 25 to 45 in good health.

For the CDR3, the DNA is TGCGCCAGCAGCTTAGATGGGATGCAGGGCACAGATACGCAGTATTTT. This encodes CASSLDGMQGTDTQYF. The chain links TRBV5-1 to TRBJ2-3, with D hard to call. V was pared by 2 bases and J by 1 base, with 14 bases between. CDR3 size: 16 residues. Germline CDR1 and CDR2: SGHRS and YFSETQ. Filled out from reference TRBV5-1 and TRBJ2-3, the complete variable domain reads KAGVTQTPRYLIKTRGQQVTLSCSPISGHRSVSWYQQTPGQGLQFLFEYFSETQRNKGNFPGRFSGRQFSNSRSEMNVSTLELGDSALYLCASSLDGMQGTDTQYFGPGTRLTVL.

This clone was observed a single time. CDR3 sequence: CASSEGASYEQYF. The CDR3, as DNA: TGTGCCAGCAGTGAAGGGGCTAGCTACGAGCAGTACTTC. V usage is TRBV2 and J usage is TRBJ2-7; no clear D. Deletions cut 1 base from V and 3 bases from J, with 7 bases between. The CDR3 contains 13 residues. Per the germline V gene, CDR1 is SNHLY and CDR2 is FYNNEI.

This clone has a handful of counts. As DNA, the CDR3 is TGTGCCAGCAGTCCACCCCGGGACAGGGGTACTGAAGCTTTCTTT. As protein: CASSPPRDRGTEAFF. The genes are TRBV28 and TRBJ1-1, with 10 bases matching TRBD1. With 5 bases clipped from V and 5 bases from J, the junction kept 8 bases outside the gene matches. The V gene's germline CDR1 is MDHEN and CDR2 SYDVKM. The CDR3 extends over 15 amino acids.

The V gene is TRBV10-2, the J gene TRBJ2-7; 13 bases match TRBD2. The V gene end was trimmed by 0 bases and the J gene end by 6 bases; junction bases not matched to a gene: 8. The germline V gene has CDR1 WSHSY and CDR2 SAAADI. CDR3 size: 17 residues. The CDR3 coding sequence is TGCGCCAGCAGTGAGTCTAGAGGACTAGCGGGAGTGGGCGAGCAGTACTTC. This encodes CASSESRGLAGVGEQYF.

In DNA form, the CDR3 reads TGTGCCAGCAGTGGCTGGGGGGGGCTCTACGAGCAGTACTTC. As protein: CASSGWGGLYEQYF. The chain employs TRBV2 and TRBJ2-7, with D perhaps TRBD2 (7 bases). The V end was cut by 4 bases, the J end by 3 bases, with 13 bases between. Germline V gene lookup returns CDR1 SNHLY and CDR2 FYNNEI. The CDR3 sequence is 14 residues long.

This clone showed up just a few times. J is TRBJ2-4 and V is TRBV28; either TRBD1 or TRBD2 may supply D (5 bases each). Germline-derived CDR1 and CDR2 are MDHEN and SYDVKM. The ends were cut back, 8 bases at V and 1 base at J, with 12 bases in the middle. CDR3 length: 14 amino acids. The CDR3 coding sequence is TGTGCCAGCGATTCGGGACCTGCCAAAAACATTCAGTACTTC. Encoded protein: CASDSGPAKNIQYF. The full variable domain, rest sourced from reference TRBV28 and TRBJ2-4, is DVKVTQSSRYLVKRTGEKVFLECVQDMDHENMFWYRQDPGLGLRLIYFSYDVKMKEKGDIPEGYSVSREKKERFSLILESASTNQTSMYLCASDSGPAKNIQYFGAGTRLSVL.

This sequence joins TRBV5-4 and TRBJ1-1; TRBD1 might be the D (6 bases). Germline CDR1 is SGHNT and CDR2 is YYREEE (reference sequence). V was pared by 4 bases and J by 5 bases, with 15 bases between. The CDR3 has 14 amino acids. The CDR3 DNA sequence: TGTGCCAGCAGCCCAGCGGGGGGCCCAACTGAAGCTTTCTTT. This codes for CASSPAGGPTEAFF.

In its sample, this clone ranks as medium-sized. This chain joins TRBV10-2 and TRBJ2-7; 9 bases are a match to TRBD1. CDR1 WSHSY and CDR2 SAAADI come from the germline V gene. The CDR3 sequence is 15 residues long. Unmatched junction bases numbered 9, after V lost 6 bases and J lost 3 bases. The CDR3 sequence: CASRQGAEGGYEQYF. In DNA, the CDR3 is TGCGCCAGCAGACAGGGGGCCGAGGGAGGCTACGAGCAGTACTTC.

CDR3: CASSSGTPYEQYF. CDR3 sequence (DNA): TGTGCCAGCAGTTCAGGGACACCCTACGAGCAGTACTTC. V and J are TRBV27 and TRBJ2-7; possible D gene TRBD1, 6 bases. Between the trimmed V and J ends, which lost 4 bases and 2 bases, there was a span of 9 bases. CDR1 MNHEY and CDR2 SMNVEV come from the germline V gene (reference sequence). The CDR3 is made up of 13 amino acids.

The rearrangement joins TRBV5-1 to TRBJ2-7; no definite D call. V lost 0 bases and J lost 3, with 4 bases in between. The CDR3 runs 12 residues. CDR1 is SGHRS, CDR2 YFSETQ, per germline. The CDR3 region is CASSLDFYEQYF. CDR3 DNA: TGCGCCAGCAGCTTGGACTTCTACGAGCAGTACTTC.

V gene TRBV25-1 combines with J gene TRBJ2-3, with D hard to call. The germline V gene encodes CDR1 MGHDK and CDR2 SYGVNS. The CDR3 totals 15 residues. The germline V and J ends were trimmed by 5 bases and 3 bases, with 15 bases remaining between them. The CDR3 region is CASSPPETSTDTQYF. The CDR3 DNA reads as TGTGCCAGCAGTCCACCCGAGACCTCGACAGATACGCAGTATTTT.

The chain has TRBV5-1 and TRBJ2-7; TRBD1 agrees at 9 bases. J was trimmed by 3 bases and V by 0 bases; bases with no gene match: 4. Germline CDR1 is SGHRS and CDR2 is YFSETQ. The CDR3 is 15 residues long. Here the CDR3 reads CASSLGTGARYEQYF. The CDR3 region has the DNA TGCGCCAGCAGCTTGGGGACAGGGGCCCGCTACGAGCAGTACTTC.

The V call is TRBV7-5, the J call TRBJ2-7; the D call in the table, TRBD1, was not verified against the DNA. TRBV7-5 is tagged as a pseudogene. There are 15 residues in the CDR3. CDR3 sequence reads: CVRSLPANRPYEQYF. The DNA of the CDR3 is TGTGTCAGAAGCTTACCGGCGAACAGGCCCTACGAGCAGTACTTC.